The 25 T cell receptor beta chains below were found in one sample sequenced in a study of neurological immune-mediated disorders. The sample's time point: longitudinal time-point 3. TCRdb fed the 5' RACE reads into MiXCR, producing one record per CDR3 protein. The table lists approximately 100,000 distinct CDR3 sequences, roughly a tenth of them singletons. Sequencing was performed on PBMCs. The receptors come from a female donor with HTLV-1-associated myelopathy (HAM/TSP).

This clonotype was picked up many times. V usage is TRBV5-1 and J usage is TRBJ2-5; unclear D gene. Germline lookup yields CDR1 SGHRS and CDR2 YFSETQ. V dropped 4 bases and J dropped 0 bases, with 19 bases sitting between them. The CDR3 loop spans 17 amino acids. The CDR3 loop is CASSPTYSTFYQETQYF. The DNA of the CDR3 is TGCGCCAGCAGCCCGACTTACTCGACATTTTACCAAGAGACCCAGTACTTC.

The table lists this clonotype with many counts. The chain recombines TRBV6-6 with TRBJ2-7; TRBD1 aligns across 7 bases. V lost 8 bases, J lost 2 bases, and 15 bases stayed unmatched. Per germline, CDR1 MNHNY and CDR2 SVGAGI (reference sequence). The CDR3 contains 16 residues. This CDR3 reads CASFVAPSDRPYEQYF. DNA for the CDR3: TGTGCCAGCTTCGTAGCTCCATCGGACAGGCCCTACGAGCAGTACTTC.

This clonotype has ten or more counts. The chain employs TRBV5-1 and TRBJ2-7, with TRBD1 matching 7 bases. Germline loops: CDR1 SGHRS, CDR2 YFSETQ. V was pared by 0 bases and J by 2 bases, with 5 bases of the junction left unmatched. The CDR3 covers 15 residues. Here the CDR3 DNA reads TGCGCCAGCAGCTTGGAGGGACAGAGAGCCTACGAGCAGTACTTC. Its translation: CASSLEGQRAYEQYF.

This clonotype occurred many times. The chain has TRBV3-1 and TRBJ2-7, with 9 positions matching TRBD1. J lost 1 base, V lost 4 bases, and 2 bases had no gene match. The CDR3 spans 14 residues. Per germline, CDR1 LGHDT and CDR2 YNNKEL (reference sequence). CDR3 sequence: CASSLGTGSYEQYF. The CDR3 nucleotides read TGTGCCAGCAGCCTCGGGACAGGGTCCTACGAGCAGTACTTC.

In its sample, this clonotype was seen many times. This CDR3 reads CASGLVVTNIDYGYTF. CDR3 sequence (DNA): TGTGCTAGTGGTTTGGTAGTAACTAATATCGACTATGGCTACACCTTC. J is TRBJ1-2 and V is TRBV12-5; D call uncertain. Looked up from germline, CDR1 is LGHNT and CDR2 is FRNRAP. V dropped 0 bases and J dropped 3 bases, with 14 bases sitting between them. CDR3 size: 16 residues.

For this clonotype: A much larger clone differs by one base, so this may be a read error. The chain employs TRBV4-1 and TRBJ2-2; maybe TRBD2 (7 bases). V was pared by 6 bases and J by 1 base, with 15 bases between. Per germline, CDR1 MGHRA and CDR2 YSYEKL. This CDR3 comprises 16 residues. The CDR3 protein is CASRKGGGGNTGELFF. The CDR3, as DNA: TGCGCCAGCAGAAAGGGGGGCGGGGGGAACACCGGGGAGCTGTTTTTT.

This clonotype has ten or more counts. The V gene is TRBV7-2, the J gene TRBJ2-1; a weak D match, TRBD1 (6 bases). V lost 4 bases and J lost 15, with 13 bases in between. Germline loops: CDR1 SGHTA, CDR2 FQGNSA. This CDR3 region has 11 residues. The CDR3 spells CASSYRTERFF. In DNA form, the CDR3 reads TGTGCCAGCAGCTACCGGACAGAACGGTTCTTC.

This clonotype was picked up many times. The chain recombines TRBV29-1 with TRBJ1-2; D remains unclear. Trimming took off 2 bases at V and 8 bases at J, with 3 bases between the two ends. This CDR3 has 9 residues. CDR1 and CDR2 (germline): SQVTM, ANQGSEA. The CDR3 here is CSVEFGYTF. The DNA of the CDR3 is TGCAGCGTTGAATTCGGCTACACCTTC.

This clonotype was picked up many times. The gene calls are TRBV3-1 and TRBJ2-6; possibly TRBD1 or TRBD2 for D (6 bases each). The CDR3 consists of 16 residues. V was trimmed by 4 bases and J by 4 bases, leaving 14 bases between them. Per the germline V gene, CDR1 is LGHDT and CDR2 is YNNKEL (reference sequence). CDR3 DNA sequence: TGTGCCAGCAGCCTTGGTGGGGGGCAAGGGGCCAACGTCCTGACTTTC. Protein: CASSLGGGQGANVLTF.

This clonotype showed up many times. The chain is built from TRBV6-5 and TRBJ2-2, with TRBD1 identical over 9 bases. This CDR3 comprises 17 residues. Germline trimming cut 5 bases from V and 4 bases from J; bases unmatched to any gene: 11. Germline CDR1 reads MNHEY; CDR2 reads SVGAGI. CDR3 residues: CASSARSTGGTTGELFF. CDR3 DNA: TGTGCCAGCAGTGCCCGTTCGACAGGGGGTACCACCGGGGAGCTGTTTTTT.

This clonotype was seen at least ten times. The chain couples TRBV3-1 to TRBJ2-4; D ambiguous. The CDR3 covers 13 residues. The germline CDR1 and CDR2 sequences are LGHDT and YNNKEL (reference sequence). Deletions cut 4 bases from V and 0 bases from J, with 4 bases between. CDR3 region: CASSLLAKNIQYF. The CDR3 bases are TGTGCCAGCAGCCTTCTAGCCAAAAACATTCAGTACTTC.

This clonotype has at least ten counts. The CDR3 DNA sequence: TGCAGTGCTCAGGACAGGGTCACCGGGGAGCTGTTTTTT. It encodes CSAQDRVTGELFF. This chain uses TRBV20-1 with TRBJ2-2, with 8 nucleotides matching TRBD1. V dropped 5 bases and J dropped 4; count of bases not matched to a gene: 3. Germline values: CDR1 DFQATT, CDR2 SNEGSKA (reference sequence). This CDR3 is built from 13 residues.

This clonotype was seen many times. The V gene is TRBV7-2, the J gene TRBJ2-3; D remains ambiguous. The CDR3 is 18 residues long. Trimming cost V 2 bases and J 0 bases, with 18 bases left between them. CDR1 and CDR2 (germline): SGHTA, FQGNSA. The CDR3 is CASSLLSQASSSTDTQYF. The CDR3 nucleotides are TGTGCCAGCAGCTTACTAAGTCAGGCGTCTTCTAGCACAGATACGCAGTATTTT. Full variable domain (remainder filled in from reference TRBV7-2 and TRBJ2-3): GAGVSQSPSNKVTEKGKDVELRCDPISGHTALYWYRQSLGQGLEFLIYFQGNSAPDKSGLPSDRFSAERTGGSVSTLTIQRTQQEDSAVYLCASSLLSQASSSTDTQYFGPGTRLTVL.

This clonotype was detected only a few times. The gene calls are TRBV4-1 and TRBJ1-2; 8 nucleotides agree with TRBD1. After removal of 4 bases from V and 8 bases from J, the junction contained 12 bases not matched to a gene. The length of the CDR3 is 15 residues. Germline V gene lookup returns CDR1 MGHRA and CDR2 YSYEKL. For the CDR3, the DNA is TGCGCCAGCAGCCCAGAATTCGGACAGGGTAGGGGCTACACCTTC. Protein product: CASSPEFGQGRGYTF.

Many counts were recorded for this clonotype. The J gene is TRBJ2-7, the V gene TRBV29-1, with a tentative D call TRBD2 (6 bases). Germline V lookup: CDR1 SQVTM, CDR2 ANQGSEA. The CDR3 loop spans 14 amino acids. The ends were cut back, 3 bases at V and 5 bases at J, with 17 bases in the middle. DNA of the CDR3: TGCAGCGTTGAGAGGGGACTGGGATCGGACGAGCAGTACTTC. It translates to CSVERGLGSDEQYF.

This chain joins TRBV10-2 and TRBJ2-7, with D possibly being TRBD1 or TRBD2 (5 bases each). This CDR3 comprises 13 residues. Germline CDR1 is WSHSY and CDR2 is SAAADI. Here the CDR3 DNA reads TGCGCTTGCAGGGATGACGGGATATACGAGCAGTACTTC. Residues: CACRDDGIYEQYF.

At least ten counts were recorded for this clonotype. The V and J genes are TRBV28 and TRBJ2-7; the match to TRBD1 covers 8 bases. The V gene's germline CDR1 is MDHEN and CDR2 SYDVKM. CDR3 length: 16 residues. The junction had 11 bases not matched to a gene; V was cut back by 5 bases and J by 2 bases. DNA of the CDR3: TGTGCCAGCAGTCACCTAGGTGGGACAGGAGCCTACGAGCAGTACTTC. Protein: CASSHLGGTGAYEQYF.

This clonotype was detected only a few times. The chain couples TRBV19 to TRBJ2-5; 8 bases are shared with TRBD1. V lost 11 bases to trimming and J lost 3 bases; unmatched junction nucleotides: 8. The CDR3 is made up of 13 amino acids. Germline CDR1 is LNHDA and CDR2 is SQIVND (reference sequence). This CDR3 is CASQGVGKETQYF. CDR3 bases: TGTGCCTCACAGGGGGTTGGAAAAGAGACCCAGTACTTC.

About this clonotype itself: A single base separates this from a much larger clone, so it may be a read error. This rearrangement joins TRBV28 to TRBJ2-7; unclear D gene. Germline CDR1 and CDR2: MDHEN and SYDVKM. With 5 bases removed from V and 2 bases from J, the gap between germline ends came to 13 bases. CDR3 size: 14 residues. CDR3 sequence: CASSEVTITYEQYF. CDR3 sequence (DNA): TGTGCCAGCAGTGAAGTTACTATTACCTACGAGCAGTACTTC.

This clonotype was seen only once. Given a much more abundant clone one base away, this may be a read error. J is TRBJ2-7 and V is TRBV5-1, with TRBD1 identical over 8 bases. The CDR3 has 15 amino acids. Per the germline V gene, CDR1 is SGHRS and CDR2 is YFSETQ. Unmatched junction bases numbered 9, after V lost 4 bases and J lost 3 bases. CDR3 bases: TGCGCCAGCAGCCGTTCACAGGGGGTGGGCTACGAGCAGTACTTC. Translation gives CASSRSQGVGYEQYF.

A remark on this clonotype: Since a much larger clone is just one base distant, this may be a read error. The chain carries TRBV7-2 and TRBJ2-4, with D possibly matching TRBD2 (5 bases). The CDR3 runs 14 residues. CDR1 SGHTA and CDR2 FQGNSA come from the germline V gene. This CDR3 reads CPSSLASLKNIQYF. CDR3 DNA sequence: TGTCCCAGCAGCTTAGCTAGCCTCAAAAACATTCAGTACTTC.

This clonotype has at least ten counts. This rearrangement joins TRBV6-2 or TRBV6-3 to TRBJ1-5, with D possibly matching TRBD1 (6 bases). Trimming cost V 6 bases and J 2 bases, with 14 bases left between them. CDR1 is MNHEY and CDR2 is SVGEGT in the germline V gene. This CDR3 region has 15 residues. The CDR3 sequence is CASRPTGFGNQPQHF. CDR3 in DNA: TGTGCCAGCAGGCCCACAGGGTTTGGCAATCAGCCCCAGCATTTT.

Turning to this clonotype: This clone may be a read error of a much larger clone one base away. The chain couples TRBV20-1 to TRBJ1-5; the D is unclear. Trimming removed 6 bases at V and 2 bases at J, with 8 bases between. The germline V gene encodes CDR1 DFQATT and CDR2 SNEGSKA (reference sequence). The CDR3 spans 12 residues. DNA of the CDR3: TGCAGTGCCTCCCGGTGCAATCAGCCCCAGCATTTT. Protein: CSASRCNQPQHF.

This clonotype showed up many times. The genes are TRBV14 and TRBJ2-3; 7 bases are shared with TRBD1. Germline CDR1 is SGHDN and CDR2 is FVKESK. The CDR3 extends over 15 amino acids. The V gene end was trimmed by 5 bases and the J gene end by 3 bases; junction bases not matched to a gene: 8. DNA of the CDR3: TGTGCCAGCAGCGAACGCAGGGGGAGAACAGATACGCAGTATTTT. Translating it yields CASSERRGRTDTQYF.

This clonotype appeared many times. J is TRBJ1-3 and V is TRBV28, with unresolved D. Looked up from germline, CDR1 is MDHEN and CDR2 is SYDVKM. This CDR3 spans 14 amino acids. With 5 bases removed from V and 0 bases from J, the gap between germline ends came to 8 bases. The CDR3 sequence: CASSTEISGNTIYF. The CDR3 coding sequence is TGTGCCAGCAGTACCGAGATCTCTGGAAACACCATATATTTT.